The 10 T cell receptor beta chains given below trace back to one sample, sequenced in a study of CD8+CD57+ T cells in acquired aplastic anemia. TCR beta VDJ and CDR3 profiles were obtained from a genomic DNA template. TCRdb re-called the reads with MiXCR, one entry per CDR3 protein. The sample holds around 430,000 distinct CDR3 sequences, approximately 32% seen once. In patients chosen for sequencing, flow cytometry had shown CD8+CD57+ cell expansion. The sequenced sample consisted of sorted CD4+, CD8+, or CD8+CD57+ T cells (not recorded which) from PBMCs. Receptors originate from a human donor with aplastic anemia.

CDR3 nucleotide sequence: TGTGCCAGCAGCTCCCGGACCATCCAAGAGACCCAGTACTTC. Amino acids: CASSSRTIQETQYF. The chain combines TRBV5-6 with TRBJ2-5; D unclear. Germline CDR1 reads SGHDT; CDR2 reads YYEEEE. Trimming shortened V by 3 bases and J by 1 base, and 10 bases separated the two germline ends. The CDR3 spans 14 residues.

This chain uses TRBV2 with TRBJ2-1; D remains unclear. CDR1 and CDR2 from the germline V gene are SNHLY and FYNNEI. V dropped 6 bases and J dropped 5 bases, with 14 bases sitting between them. CDR3 length equals 14 residues. CDR3 sequence (DNA): TGTGCCAGCAGCCAAGGATGGCCGAACAATGAGCAGTTCTTC. Encoded protein: CASSQGWPNNEQFF.

The rearrangement uses TRBV10-3 and TRBJ2-3; D unclear. The CDR3 is 11 amino acids. V lost 10 bases and J 7 bases, leaving 12 bases between the germline ends. Per germline, CDR1 ENHRY and CDR2 SYGVKD. In DNA, the CDR3 is TGTGCCAGCAGCTTCCACCATACGCAGTATTTT. Protein product: CASSFHHTQYF.

Only a few counts were recorded for this clonotype. CDR3 amino acids: CASSRETGNEKLFF. CDR3 coding DNA: TGTGCCAGCAGTCGGGAGACAGGGAACGAAAAACTGTTTTTT. The chain links TRBV2 to TRBJ1-4; 7 nucleotides agree with TRBD1. The germline gives CDR1 SNHLY, CDR2 FYNNEI. This CDR3 spans 14 amino acids. V dropped 5 bases and J dropped 8; count of bases not matched to a gene: 8.

The V gene is TRBV7-2, the J gene TRBJ1-2; tentative D call: TRBD1 (6 bases). Germline V gives CDR1 SGHTA, CDR2 FQGNSA. This CDR3 spans 13 amino acids. The V gene lost 5 bases and the J gene lost 8 bases, with 15 bases spanning the gap. The CDR3 protein is CASSPNRVGGYTF. DNA of the CDR3: TGTGCCAGCAGCCCGAACAGGGTGGGAGGCTACACCTTC.

This clonotype was picked up a small number of times. CDR3 DNA sequence: TGTGCCAGCAGAACCACTAGCGGGGGCACCTACAATGAGCAGTTCTTC. This translates into CASRTTSGGTYNEQFF. The gene calls are TRBV6-1 and TRBJ2-1; TRBD2 aligns across 11 bases. Germline CDR1 is MNHNS and CDR2 is SASEGT. Unmatched junction bases numbered 6, after V lost 6 bases and J lost 2 bases. This CDR3 is built from 16 residues.

In its sample, this clonotype was seen a few times. This chain joins TRBV3-1 and TRBJ2-7, with D possibly matching TRBD2 (5 bases). V lost 2 bases, J lost 6 bases, and 11 bases lay in between. The germline V gene encodes CDR1 LGHDT and CDR2 YNNKEL (reference sequence). There are 13 residues in the CDR3. The CDR3 spells CASSQCRDCEQYF. The CDR3, as DNA: TGTGCCAGCAGCCAATGTCGGGATTGCGAGCAGTACTTC.

This clonotype has a handful of counts. The rearrangement links TRBV5-1 to TRBJ1-4, with a tentative D call TRBD1 (5 bases). Germline loops: CDR1 SGHRS, CDR2 YFSETQ. The V gene lost 0 bases and the J gene lost 11 bases, with 23 bases spanning the gap. The CDR3 is made up of 17 amino acids. The CDR3 sequence: CASSLGGSGTLFGKLFF. The CDR3 DNA reads as TGCGCCAGCAGCTTGGGAGGTTCTGGGACCCTTTTCGGTAAACTGTTTTTT.

In this sample, this clonotype turned up a few times. The J gene is TRBJ2-3, the V gene TRBV9, with 7 bases aligning to TRBD1. This CDR3 region has 17 residues. CDR1 is SGDLS and CDR2 is YYNGEE in the germline V gene. The junction had 17 bases not matched to a gene; V was cut back by 4 bases and J by 6 bases. The CDR3 sequence: CASSLGGRGNNRDTQYF. In DNA, the CDR3 is TGTGCCAGCAGCTTAGGGGGCAGGGGGAACAACAGGGATACGCAGTATTTT.

The CDR3 DNA reads as TGTGCCAGCCGCCCGGAGGGAAGGGGTAATTCACCCCTCCACTTT. Its translation is CASRPEGRGNSPLHF. The chain carries TRBV6-2 or TRBV6-3 and TRBJ1-6; tentatively, D is TRBD1 (5 bases). Trimming pared 8 bases from V and 6 bases from J, leaving 17 bases between. The CDR3 covers 15 residues. Germline loops: CDR1 MNHEY, CDR2 SVGEGT.